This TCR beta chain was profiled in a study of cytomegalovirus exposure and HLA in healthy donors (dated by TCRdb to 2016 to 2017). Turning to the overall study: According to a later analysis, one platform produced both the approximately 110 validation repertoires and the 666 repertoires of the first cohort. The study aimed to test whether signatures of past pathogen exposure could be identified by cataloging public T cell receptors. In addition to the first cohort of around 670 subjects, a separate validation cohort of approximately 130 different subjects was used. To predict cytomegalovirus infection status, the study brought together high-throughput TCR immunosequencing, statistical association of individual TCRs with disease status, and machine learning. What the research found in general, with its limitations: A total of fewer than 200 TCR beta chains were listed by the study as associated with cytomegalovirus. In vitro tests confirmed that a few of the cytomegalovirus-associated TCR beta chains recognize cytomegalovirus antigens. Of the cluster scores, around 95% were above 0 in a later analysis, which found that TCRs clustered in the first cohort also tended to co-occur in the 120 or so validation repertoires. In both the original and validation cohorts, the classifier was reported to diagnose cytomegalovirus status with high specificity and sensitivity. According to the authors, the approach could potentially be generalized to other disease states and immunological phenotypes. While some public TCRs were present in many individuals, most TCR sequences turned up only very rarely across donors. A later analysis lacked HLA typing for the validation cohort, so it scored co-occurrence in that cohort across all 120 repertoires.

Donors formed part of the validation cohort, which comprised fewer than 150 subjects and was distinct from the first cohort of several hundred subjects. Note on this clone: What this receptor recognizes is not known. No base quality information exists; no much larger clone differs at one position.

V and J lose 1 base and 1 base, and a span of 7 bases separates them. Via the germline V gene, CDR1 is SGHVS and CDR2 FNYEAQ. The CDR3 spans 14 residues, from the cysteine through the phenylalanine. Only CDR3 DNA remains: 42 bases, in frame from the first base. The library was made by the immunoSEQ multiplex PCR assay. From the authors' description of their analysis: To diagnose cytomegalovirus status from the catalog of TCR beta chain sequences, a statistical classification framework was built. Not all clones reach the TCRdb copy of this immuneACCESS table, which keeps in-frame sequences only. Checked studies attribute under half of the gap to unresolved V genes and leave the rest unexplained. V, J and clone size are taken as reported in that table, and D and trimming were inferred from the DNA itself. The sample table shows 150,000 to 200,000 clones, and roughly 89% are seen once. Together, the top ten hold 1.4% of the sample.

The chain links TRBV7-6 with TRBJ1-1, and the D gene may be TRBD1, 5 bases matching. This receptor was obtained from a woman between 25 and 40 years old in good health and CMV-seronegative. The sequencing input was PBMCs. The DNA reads TGTGCCAGCAGCTTAGAGGGGCAGAACACTGAAGCTTTCTTT. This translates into CASSLEGQNTEAFF.